This T cell receptor beta chain derives from a study of graft-versus-host responses after intestinal transplantation. Whole-study context: Anti-thymocyte globulin was used for induction in all recipients, who then took tacrolimus and steroids for roughly 3 years.

In regard to this clone: The target antigen is unknown.

Study observations and caveats: GvH clones detected in recipient marrow included some appearing first in ileum or blood.

Some clones are missing from TCRdb's copy, which holds only in-frame ones; the method was immunoSEQ multiplex PCR. The top ten clones hold 6.5% to 8.5% of a sample with some 80,000 clones, approximately 90% of them seen once. The CDR3 covers 11 residues. Germline-derived CDR1 and CDR2 are SGHTA and FQGNSA. V lost 5 bases, J lost 6 bases, and 8 bases lay in between. The source of this sequence is a human donor who was the organ donor for an intestinal transplant. J is TRBJ2-7 and V is TRBV7-2; maybe TRBD1 (5 bases). Source: unstimulated CD8+ T cells sorted from spleen or lymph node cells, taken before transplant. The CDR3 here is CASSDSTEQYF. The DNA of the CDR3 is TGTGCCAGCAGCGACAGTACCGAGCAGTACTTC.